This T cell receptor beta chain was recorded in a study of T cell repertoires in cytomegalovirus infection. Study details: HLA-C-restricted CMV epitopes, recently identified, and well-studied HLA-B-restricted ones were used by the study. Shared public TCR beta signatures pointed to both CMV infection and a matching HLA type.

On this clonotype: Its antigen is unidentified.

Germline V lookup: CDR1 MNHEY, CDR2 SVGAGI. V lost 4 bases to trimming and J lost 0 bases, with 15 bases between them. This CDR3 is 16 amino acids long. Study results and limitations: CMV-specific TCR beta clonotypes restricted by HLA-C were the ones dominating the ex vivo response.

TCRdb independently ran MiXCR on the reads; one entry per CDR3 protein. The sample lists approximately 910,000 distinct CDR3 sequences; roughly 30% were seen once. The V call is TRBV6-5, the J call TRBJ1-1, with a weak D call TRBD1 (6 bases). The material sequenced was cultured CD8+ T cells from PBMCs, taken from culture after CMV antigen stimulation. This TCR derives from a human donor in good health (CMV status not recorded). Some clones in this sample may be carry-over from other donors' samples. The DNA for the CDR3 is TGTGCCAGCAGTTCCCCCAAGGGACAACTGAACACTGAAGCTTTCTTT. It specifies CASSSPKGQLNTEAFF.